What follows are 17 T cell receptor beta chains derived from one specimen sequenced in a study of vaccination effects on CD4 cells after COVID-19 (dated by TCRdb to 2022 to 2024). Which antigens these TCRs recognize remains unknown. In the ViraFEST assay, PBMC were stimulated with viral peptide pools, and TCR sequencing was then used to find antigen-specific CD4+ T cell clonotypes based on their expansion. After about 9 days of culture, CD4+ T cells were isolated with the EasySep CD4+ T cell isolation kit. Participants received two doses of either the BNT162b2 or the mRNA-1273 mRNA SARS-CoV-2 vaccine. The method was the immunoSEQ multiplex PCR assay. The immuneACCESS repertoire file appears here via TCRdb, limited to in-frame rearrangements. These files lack a portion of the clones; in checked studies, under half of the deficit traces to unresolved V genes, and the cause of the others is not known. The sample contains tens of thousands of clones, roughly 74% of them found a single time. The ten largest clonotypes hold around 1.5% of the sample.

Sequencing used CD4+ T cells from PBMCs cultured with HCoV-229E spike peptides, obtained after COVID-19 vaccination. The cell subset or site label here, explained by the study, means: HCoV-229E spike overlapping peptide pool stimulation. Receptors were obtained from a human donor who received a COVID-19 vaccine.

Written as DNA, the CDR3 is TGTGCCAGCAGAAAAACCCGGGACACCCTGAACACTGAAGCTTTCTTT. Protein: CASRKTRDTLNTEAFF. V usage is TRBV7-8 and J usage is TRBJ1-1; a weak D match, TRBD1 (6 bases). This CDR3 region has 16 residues. Germline V lookup: CDR1 SGHVS, CDR2 FQNEAQ. Deletions cut 6 bases from V and 0 bases from J, with 17 bases between.

This rearrangement joins TRBV18 to TRBJ1-2, with TRBD1 as a possible D gene (5 bases). The V gene's germline CDR1 is KGHSH and CDR2 LQKENI. With 6 bases removed from V and 0 bases from J, the gap between germline ends came to 11 bases. The CDR3 loop spans 14 amino acids. CDR3: CASSLGPSNYGYTF. In nucleotides, the CDR3 is TGTGCCAGCTCCCTGGGGCCCTCTAACTATGGCTACACCTTC.

The chain is built from TRBV11-2 and TRBJ2-7; D may match TRBD1 or TRBD2 (5 bases each). CDR1 and CDR2 from the germline V gene are SGHAT and FQNNGV. This CDR3 spans 12 amino acids. CDR3 nucleotides: TGTGCCAGCAGCAAGACCTCCGGGACCCATAGCGTC. Its protein is CASSKTSGTHSV.

The rearrangement uses TRBV14 and TRBJ2-7; 9 bases agree with TRBD1. The germline V gene encodes CDR1 SGHDN and CDR2 FVKESK. The CDR3 covers 18 residues. V was pared by 4 bases and J by 2 bases, with 15 bases of the junction left unmatched. In DNA form, the CDR3 reads TGTGCCAGCAGCCTGCCCCTGGGACCGGGACAGGGACCCTACGAGCAGTACGTC. It codes for CASSLPLGPGQGPYEQYV.

The chain is built from TRBV9 and TRBJ1-2; possible D gene TRBD1, 5 bases. CDR1 is SGDLS, CDR2 YYNGEE, per germline. Trimming shortened V by 6 bases and J by 2 bases, and 14 bases separated the two germline ends. The CDR3 is 14 amino acids. The CDR3 loop reads CASTSGTANYGYTF. The DNA for the CDR3 is TGTGCCAGCACCTCCGGGACTGCAAACTATGGCTACACCTTC.

The rearrangement links TRBV7-9 to TRBJ1-1; D uncertain. This CDR3 has 14 amino acids. Per the germline V gene, CDR1 is SEHNR and CDR2 is FQNEAQ (reference sequence). Trimming left V 1 base short and J 1 base short, with 7 bases between. This CDR3 is CASSLVLGNTEAFF. The CDR3 bases are TGTGCCAGCAGCTTAGTTCTGGGGAACACTGAAGCTTTCTTT.

V and J are TRBV11-2 and TRBJ2-5; a weak D match, TRBD2 (6 bases). CDR1 is SGHAT, CDR2 FQNNGV, per germline. The CDR3 is 15 amino acids. With 1 base removed from V and 1 base from J, the gap between germline ends came to 10 bases. Here the CDR3 DNA reads TGTGCCAGCAGCTTAGGGAGGGGATCCCAAGAGACCCAGTACTTC. Protein sequence: CASSLGRGSQETQYF.

The chain has TRBV3-1 (or the pseudogene TRBV3-2) and TRBJ2-1, with TRBD2 matching over 11 bases. The CDR3 spans 16 residues. Germline assignment: CDR1 LGHDT and CDR2 YNNKEL (reference sequence). V lost 4 bases, J lost 5 bases, and 7 bases stayed unmatched. CDR3 sequence (DNA): TGTGCCAGCAGCCCGCGACTAGCGGGGACCAACAATGAGCAGTTCTTC. Encoded protein: CASSPRLAGTNNEQFF.

The chain combines TRBV19 with TRBJ2-7; 7 nucleotides agree with TRBD2. This CDR3 is 13 amino acids long. V dropped 9 bases and J dropped 5; count of bases not matched to a gene: 10. CDR1 LNHDA and CDR2 SQIVND come from the germline V gene (reference sequence). This CDR3 reads CASHKGGGDEQYV. CDR3 coding DNA: TGTGCCAGCCATAAAGGTGGGGGGGACGAGCAGTACGTC.

There are a few counts of this clone. CDR3 protein: CASSYRQGDTYEQYV. The DNA for the CDR3 is TGTGCCAGCAGTTACCGCCAGGGGGATACCTACGAGCAGTACGTC. This chain connects TRBV6-2 or TRBV6-3 to TRBJ2-7; TRBD1 matches 7 bases. This CDR3 has 15 residues. V dropped 2 bases and J dropped 2; count of bases not matched to a gene: 6. Germline CDR1 reads MNHEY; CDR2 reads SVGEGT.

This clone was seen only a few times. In DNA, the CDR3 is TGTGCCAGCAGTTTATTGAGGTTACAGGGCGGTTCTGGAAACACCATATATTTT. Protein: CASSLLRLQGGSGNTIYF. The gene calls are TRBV28 and TRBJ1-3; possibly TRBD1 for D (6 bases). In germline, CDR1 is MDHEN, CDR2 SYDVKM. The V end lost 1 base, the J end lost 1 base, and 17 bases lay between the germline ends. This CDR3 spans 18 amino acids.

The J gene is TRBJ2-1, the V gene TRBV2, with 11 positions matching TRBD1. CDR3 length equals 15 residues. V shed 6 bases and J 8 bases; nucleotides not matched to a gene: 9. CDR1 is SNHLY, CDR2 FYNNEI, per germline. CDR3 residues: CASSRLGQGADEQFF. As DNA, the CDR3 is TGTGCCAGCAGCCGATTAGGACAGGGGGCCGATGAGCAGTTCTTC.

The rearrangement links TRBV12-5 to TRBJ2-5; TRBD1 matches at 9 bases. The ends lost 6 bases at V and 3 bases at J; junction bases unmatched: 5. Germline V gene sequence: CDR1 LGHNT, CDR2 FRNRAP. The length of the CDR3 is 14 residues. The CDR3 reads CASGLQGAEETQYF. CDR3 nucleotides: TGTGCTAGTGGCTTACAGGGGGCGGAAGAGACCCAGTACTTC.

V gene TRBV30 combines with J gene TRBJ1-6; D not certain. The CDR3 is 13 amino acids. Trimming took 1 base from V and 4 from J, leaving 5 bases between them. Germline-derived CDR1 and CDR2 are GTSNPN and SVGIG (reference sequence). CDR3 residues: CAWSGQYNSPLHF. DNA for the CDR3: TGTGCCTGGAGTGGTCAGTATAATTCACCCCTCCACTTT. Supplemented by reference TRBV30 and TRBJ1-6, the full variable domain reads SQTIHQWPATLVQPVGSPLSLECTVEGTSNPNLYWYRQAAGRGLQLLFYSVGIGQISSEVPQNLSASRPQDRQFILSSKKLLLSDSGFYLCAWSGQYNSPLHFGNGTRLTVT.

The chain is built from TRBV27 and TRBJ2-5; 9 nucleotides align to TRBD1. This CDR3 is built from 15 residues. V gave up 7 bases and J gave up 1 base; unmatched junction bases: 7. Looked up from germline, CDR1 is MNHEY and CDR2 is SMNVEV (reference sequence). This chain's CDR3 is CASNPGQGIQETQYF. CDR3 nucleotides: TGTGCCAGCAACCCGGGACAGGGAATCCAAGAGACCCAGTACTTC.

With respect to this clone: At one end, the junction sequence differs from germline, possibly due to a read error. The chain carries TRBV15 and TRBJ1-4; a weak D match, TRBD1 (5 bases). There are 15 residues in the CDR3. The germline gives CDR1 LNHNV, CDR2 YYDKDF (reference sequence). CDR3 coding DNA: TGTGCCACCCGGGGGGTAACAGGATCAAATGAAAAATTGTTTTTT. The encoded protein is CATRGVTGSNEKLFF.

The sample holds a few counts of this clone. V is TRBV24-1 and J is TRBJ2-5, with D perhaps matching TRBD1 or TRBD2 (6 bases each). There are 15 residues in the CDR3. Trimming pared 0 bases from V and 5 bases from J, leaving 12 bases between. Germline lookup yields CDR1 KGHDR and CDR2 SFDVKD. CDR3 protein: CATSDLMGGIETQYF. DNA for the CDR3: TGTGCCACCAGTGATTTGATGGGGGGCATCGAGACCCAGTACTTC.